This note documents a single T cell receptor beta chain sequence. What it binds is unknown. V trimming: 3 bases; J trimming: 2 bases; junction bases outside the gene matches: 2. This CDR3 spans 13 amino acids. Germline CDR1 reads SGHRS; CDR2 reads YFSETQ. Positive CCR7 selection of CD45RO-negative cells yielded the naive CD8 cells, and terminally differentiated effector memory CD45RA+ cells were excluded. Healthy HIV-negative adults with no recent acute infections or vaccinations were recruited as donors. The data were obtained in a study of shared clonotypes between healthy human individuals. TCRdb keeps only in-frame clones here, not all; method: immunoSEQ multiplex PCR. The data show hundreds of thousands of clones, nearly 98% seen once. Findings and caveats of the study: Clonotype sharing across donors was expected to vary with sequencing depth.

This receptor was obtained from a man under 40 in good health. The material sequenced was naive CD8+ T cells sorted from blood. The V call is TRBV5-1, the J call TRBJ2-7, with TRBD1 matching 7 bases. The CDR3 here is CASSWDSTYEQYF. In DNA, the CDR3 is TGCGCCAGCAGCTGGGACAGTACCTACGAGCAGTACTTC.